This TCR beta chain was found in a study of OX40 agonist ivuxolimab in advanced cancers. Clones were sequenced by immunoSEQ multiplex PCR, and TCRdb holds only the in-frame ones, with some missing. The sample carries 60,000 to 75,000 clones, about 91% recorded once. This CDR3 has 15 residues. Per the germline V gene, CDR1 is MDHEN and CDR2 is SYDVKM. V shed 5 bases and J 4 bases; nucleotides not matched to a gene: 10. The sequenced sample was CD4+ or CD8+ T cells sorted from blood, obtained in a trial of the OX40 agonist ivuxolimab. This TCR was recovered from an adult with an advanced solid tumor such as melanoma, head and neck, liver or kidney cancer. The V and J genes are TRBV28 and TRBJ2-7; 8 bases match TRBD1. The CDR3 nucleotides are TGTGCCAGCAGTAATCCGGGACAGGCGCCATACGAGCAGTACTTC. Its translation is CASSNPGQAPYEQYF.